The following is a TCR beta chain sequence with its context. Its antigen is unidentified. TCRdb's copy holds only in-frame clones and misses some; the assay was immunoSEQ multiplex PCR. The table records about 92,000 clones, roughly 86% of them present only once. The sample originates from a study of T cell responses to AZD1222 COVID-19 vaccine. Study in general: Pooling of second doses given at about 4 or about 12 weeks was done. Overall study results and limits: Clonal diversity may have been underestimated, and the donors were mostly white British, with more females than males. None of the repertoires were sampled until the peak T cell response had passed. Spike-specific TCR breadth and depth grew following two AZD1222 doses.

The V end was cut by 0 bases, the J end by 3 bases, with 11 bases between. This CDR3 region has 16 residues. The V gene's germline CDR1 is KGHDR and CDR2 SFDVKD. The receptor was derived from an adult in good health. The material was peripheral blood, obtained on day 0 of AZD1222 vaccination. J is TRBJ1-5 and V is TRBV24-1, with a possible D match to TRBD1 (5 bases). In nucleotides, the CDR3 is TGTGCCACCAGTGATTTGCTAGGACACCACAATCAGCCCCAGCATTTT. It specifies CATSDLLGHHNQPQHF.